The clone carrying this T cell receptor beta chain came up a few times. Time point specified: persistent/refractory GD, antithyroid drugs over 5 years with positive TRAb. PBMC RNA was the source of the TCR library. With iRepertoire HTBI primers and Arm-PCR of CDR3 regions, TCR beta libraries were built. MiXCR, run by TCRdb on the multiplex PCR reads, gives a single entry per CDR3 protein. The sample consists of about 460,000 distinct CDR3 sequences, 20% to 25% of them appearing once. The data were taken from a study of regulatory T cells in long-lasting Graves disease. With 8 bases removed from V and 9 bases from J, the gap between germline ends came to 13 bases. Per germline, CDR1 DFQATT and CDR2 SNEGSKA (reference sequence). This CDR3 contains 10 residues.

The sequencing used peripheral blood mononuclear cells (PBMCs), collected when the disease was refractory, from a patient treated with antithyroid drugs. The TCR comes from a female donor with Graves disease. This chain links TRBV20-1 with TRBJ1-1; D gene uncertain. The CDR3 spells CSHGPQQAFF. The CDR3 DNA reads as TGCAGTCATGGTCCCCAACAAGCTTTCTTT.